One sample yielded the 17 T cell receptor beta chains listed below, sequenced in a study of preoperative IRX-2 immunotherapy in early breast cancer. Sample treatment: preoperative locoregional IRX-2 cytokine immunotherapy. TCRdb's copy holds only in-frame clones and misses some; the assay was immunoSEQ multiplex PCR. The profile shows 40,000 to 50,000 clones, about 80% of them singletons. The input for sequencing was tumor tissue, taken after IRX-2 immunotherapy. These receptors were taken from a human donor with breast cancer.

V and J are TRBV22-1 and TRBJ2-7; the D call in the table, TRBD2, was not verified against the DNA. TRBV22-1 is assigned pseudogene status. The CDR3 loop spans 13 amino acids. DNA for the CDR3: TGTGCCAGCAGTACCTCCCCGGGCTACGAGCAGTACTTC. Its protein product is CASSTSPGYEQYF.

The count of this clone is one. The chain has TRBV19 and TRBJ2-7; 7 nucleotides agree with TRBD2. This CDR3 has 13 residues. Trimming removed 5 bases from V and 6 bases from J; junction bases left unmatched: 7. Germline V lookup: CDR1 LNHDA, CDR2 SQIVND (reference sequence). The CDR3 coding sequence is TGTGCCAGTAGTCTCCTCGGGAGGCTCGAGCAGTACTTC. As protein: CASSLLGRLEQYF.

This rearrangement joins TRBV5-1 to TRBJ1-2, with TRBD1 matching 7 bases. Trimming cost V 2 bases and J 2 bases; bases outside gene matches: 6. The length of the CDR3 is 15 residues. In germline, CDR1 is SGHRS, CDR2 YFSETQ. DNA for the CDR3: TGCGCCAGCAGCTTAAACAGGGGCTCCAACTATGGCTACACCTTC. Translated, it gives CASSLNRGSNYGYTF.

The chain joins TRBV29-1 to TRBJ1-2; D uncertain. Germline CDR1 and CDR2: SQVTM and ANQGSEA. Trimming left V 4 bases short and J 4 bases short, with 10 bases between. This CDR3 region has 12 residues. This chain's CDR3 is CSVVDEFYGYTF. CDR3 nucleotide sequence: TGCAGCGTTGTGGACGAGTTCTATGGCTACACCTTC.

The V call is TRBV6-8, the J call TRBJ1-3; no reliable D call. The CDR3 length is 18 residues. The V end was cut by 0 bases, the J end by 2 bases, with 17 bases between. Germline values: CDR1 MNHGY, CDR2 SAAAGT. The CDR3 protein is CASSYSNRLLQAGNTIYF. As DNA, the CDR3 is TGTGCCAGCAGTTACTCGAATCGGCTACTTCAGGCTGGAAACACCATATATTTT.

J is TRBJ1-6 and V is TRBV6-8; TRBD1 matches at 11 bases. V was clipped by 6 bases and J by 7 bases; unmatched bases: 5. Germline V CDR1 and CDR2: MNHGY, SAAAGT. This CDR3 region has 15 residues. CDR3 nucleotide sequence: TGTGCCAGCAGAGTTGGGACAGGGGGAAATTCACCCCTCCACTTT. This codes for CASRVGTGGNSPLHF.

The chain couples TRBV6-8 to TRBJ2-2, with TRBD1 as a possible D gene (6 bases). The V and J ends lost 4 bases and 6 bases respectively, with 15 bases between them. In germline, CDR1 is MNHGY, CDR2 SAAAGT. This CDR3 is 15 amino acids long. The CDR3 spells CASSSGQIKPGELFF. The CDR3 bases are TGTGCCAGCAGTTCGGGACAAATCAAGCCCGGGGAGCTGTTTTTT.

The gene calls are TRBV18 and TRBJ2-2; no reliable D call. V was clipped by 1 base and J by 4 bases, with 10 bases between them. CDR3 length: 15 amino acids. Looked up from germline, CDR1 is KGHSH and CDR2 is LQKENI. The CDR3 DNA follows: TGTGCCAGCTCACCACTCTCCGTTGGCACCGGGGAGCTGTTTTTT. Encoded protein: CASSPLSVGTGELFF.

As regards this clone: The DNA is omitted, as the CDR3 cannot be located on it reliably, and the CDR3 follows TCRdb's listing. CDR3 in amino acids: CASSFAGGAKNIQYF. The chain has TRBV7-5 and TRBJ2-4; the table's D call TRBD2 went unverified against the DNA. TRBV7-5 is described as a pseudogene. The CDR3 spans 15 amino acids, including both terminal residues.

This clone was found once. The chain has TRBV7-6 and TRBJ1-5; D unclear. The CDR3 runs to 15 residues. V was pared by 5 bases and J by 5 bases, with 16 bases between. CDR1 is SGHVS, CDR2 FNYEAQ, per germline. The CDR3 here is CASSHNAQADQPQHF. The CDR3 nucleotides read TGTGCCAGCAGCCATAATGCCCAGGCTGATCAGCCCCAGCATTTT.

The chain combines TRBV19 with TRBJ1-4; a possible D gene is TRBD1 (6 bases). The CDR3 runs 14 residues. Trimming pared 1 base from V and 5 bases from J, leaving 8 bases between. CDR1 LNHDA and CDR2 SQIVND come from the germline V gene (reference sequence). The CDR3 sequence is CASSIGTANEKLFF. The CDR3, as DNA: TGTGCCAGTAGTATAGGGACAGCGAATGAAAAACTGTTTTTT. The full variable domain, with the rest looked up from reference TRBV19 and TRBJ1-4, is DGGITQSPKYLFRKEGQNVTLSCEQNLNHDAMYWYRQDPGQGLRLIYYSQIVNDFQKGDIAEGYSVSREKKESFPLTVTSAQKNPTAFYLCASSIGTANEKLFFGSGTQLSVL.

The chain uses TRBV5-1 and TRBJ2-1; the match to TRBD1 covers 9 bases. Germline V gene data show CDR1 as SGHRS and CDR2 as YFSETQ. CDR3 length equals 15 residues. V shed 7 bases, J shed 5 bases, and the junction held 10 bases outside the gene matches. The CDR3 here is CASSGEGQGNNEQFF. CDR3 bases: TGCGCCAGCTCCGGTGAAGGACAGGGGAACAATGAGCAGTTCTTC.

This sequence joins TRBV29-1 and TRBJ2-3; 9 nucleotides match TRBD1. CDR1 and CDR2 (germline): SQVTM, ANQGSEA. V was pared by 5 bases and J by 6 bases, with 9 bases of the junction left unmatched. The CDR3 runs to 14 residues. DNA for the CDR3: TGCAGCGTTAGAACCGGGACAGGGTCCGATACGCAGTATTTT. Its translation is CSVRTGTGSDTQYF.

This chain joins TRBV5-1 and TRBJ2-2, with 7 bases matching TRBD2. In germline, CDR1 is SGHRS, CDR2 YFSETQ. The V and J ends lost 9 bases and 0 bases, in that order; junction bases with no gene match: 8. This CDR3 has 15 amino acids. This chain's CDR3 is CATSSGGSNTGELFF. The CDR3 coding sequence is TGCGCCACCTCCTCCGGGGGGTCGAACACCGGGGAGCTGTTTTTT.

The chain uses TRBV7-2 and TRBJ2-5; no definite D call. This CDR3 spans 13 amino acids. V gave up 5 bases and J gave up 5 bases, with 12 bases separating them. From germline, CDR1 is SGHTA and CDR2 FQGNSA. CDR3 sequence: CASSPTPTETQYF. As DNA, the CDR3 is TGTGCCAGCAGCCCGACTCCGACGGAGACCCAGTACTTC.

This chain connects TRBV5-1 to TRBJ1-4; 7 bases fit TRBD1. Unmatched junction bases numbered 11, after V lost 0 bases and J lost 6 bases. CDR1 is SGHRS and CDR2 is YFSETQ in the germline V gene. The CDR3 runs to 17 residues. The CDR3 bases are TGCGCCAGCAGCTTGGTGGGGGGACAGAAAGGGGATGAAAAACTGTTTTTT. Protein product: CASSLVGGQKGDEKLFF.

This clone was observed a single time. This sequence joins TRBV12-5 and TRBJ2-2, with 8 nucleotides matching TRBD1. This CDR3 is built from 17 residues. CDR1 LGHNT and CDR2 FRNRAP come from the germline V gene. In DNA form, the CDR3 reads TGTGCCAGCACGCCCCTACGGACAGGGCTGAACACCGGGGAGCTGTTTTTT. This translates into CASTPLRTGLNTGELFF.